This T cell receptor beta chain was recovered during a study of Tregs in tolerant kidney transplant recipients. This table comes from immunoSEQ multiplex PCR, and its TCRdb copy is limited to in-frame clones, with some not included. Of approximately 75,000 clones listed, around 93% are singletons. For this clone: Mismatch with germline at one junction end may stem from a read error.

The sample was Tregs from blood, taken before the transplant. The sequence derives from a human donor who received a combined kidney and bone marrow transplant.

CDR3: CAWGYSYEQYF. CDR3 coding DNA: TGCGCATGGGGCTACTCCTACGAGCAGTACTTC. The rearrangement links TRBV15 to TRBJ2-7; D might be TRBD1 (5 bases). Germline V CDR1 and CDR2: LNHNV, YYDKDF (reference sequence). This CDR3 is 11 amino acids long.